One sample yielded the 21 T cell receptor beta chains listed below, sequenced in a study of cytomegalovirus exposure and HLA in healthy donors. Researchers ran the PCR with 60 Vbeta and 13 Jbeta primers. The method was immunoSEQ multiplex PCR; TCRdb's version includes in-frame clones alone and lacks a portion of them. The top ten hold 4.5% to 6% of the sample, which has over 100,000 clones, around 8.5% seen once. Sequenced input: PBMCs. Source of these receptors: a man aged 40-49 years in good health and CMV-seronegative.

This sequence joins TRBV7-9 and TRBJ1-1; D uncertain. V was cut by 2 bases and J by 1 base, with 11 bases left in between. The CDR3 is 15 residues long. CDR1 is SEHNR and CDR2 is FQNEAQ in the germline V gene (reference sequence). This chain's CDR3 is CASSLQAGGNTEAFF. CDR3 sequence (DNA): TGTGCCAGCAGCTTACAAGCAGGTGGGAACACTGAAGCTTTCTTT.

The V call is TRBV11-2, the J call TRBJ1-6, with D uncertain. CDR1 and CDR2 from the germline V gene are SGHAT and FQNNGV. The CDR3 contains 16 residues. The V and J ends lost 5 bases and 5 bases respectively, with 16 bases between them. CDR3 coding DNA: TGTGCCAGCAGCCAGCGGGGAGTCTGGGATAATTCACCCCTCCACTTT. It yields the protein CASSQRGVWDNSPLHF. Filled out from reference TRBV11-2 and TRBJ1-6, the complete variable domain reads EAGVAQSPRYKIIEKRQSVAFWCNPISGHATLYWYQQILGQGPKLLIQFQNNGVVDDSQLPKDRFSAERLKGVDSTLKIQPAKLEDSAVYLCASSQRGVWDNSPLHFGNGTRLTVT.

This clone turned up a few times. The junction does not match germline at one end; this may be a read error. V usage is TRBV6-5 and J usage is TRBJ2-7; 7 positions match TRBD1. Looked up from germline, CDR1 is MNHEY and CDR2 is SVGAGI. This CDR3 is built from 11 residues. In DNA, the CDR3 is TGTGCCAGCAGTTACTCCGGACAGGAGGTCTTC. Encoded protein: CASSYSGQEVF.

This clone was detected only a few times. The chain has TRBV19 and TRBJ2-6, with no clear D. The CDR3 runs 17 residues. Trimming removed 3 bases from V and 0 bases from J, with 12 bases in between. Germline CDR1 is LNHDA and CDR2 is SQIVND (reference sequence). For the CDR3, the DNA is TGTGCCAGTAGTATGGTCCTAACCCTCTCTGGGGCCAACGTCCTGACTTTC. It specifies CASSMVLTLSGANVLTF.

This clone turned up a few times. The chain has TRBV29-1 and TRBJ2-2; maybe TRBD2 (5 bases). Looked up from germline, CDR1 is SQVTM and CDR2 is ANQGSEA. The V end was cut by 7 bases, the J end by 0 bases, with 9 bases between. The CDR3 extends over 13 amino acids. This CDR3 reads CSGGEPNTGELFF. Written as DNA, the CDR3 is TGCAGCGGGGGAGAACCGAACACCGGGGAGCTGTTTTTT.

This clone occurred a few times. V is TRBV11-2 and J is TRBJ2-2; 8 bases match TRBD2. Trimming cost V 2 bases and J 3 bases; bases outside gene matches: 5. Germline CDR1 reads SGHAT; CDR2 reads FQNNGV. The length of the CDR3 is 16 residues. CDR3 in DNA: TGTGCCAGCAGCTTAAGTAGCGGGGCTTACACCGGGGAGCTGTTTTTT. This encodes CASSLSSGAYTGELFF.

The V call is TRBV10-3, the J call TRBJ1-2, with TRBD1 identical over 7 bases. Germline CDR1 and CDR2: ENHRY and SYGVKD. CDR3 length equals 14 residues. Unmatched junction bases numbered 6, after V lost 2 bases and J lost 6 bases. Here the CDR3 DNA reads TGTGCCATCAGTGAGCTCGACAGGGAGCATGGCTACACCTTC. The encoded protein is CAISELDREHGYTF.

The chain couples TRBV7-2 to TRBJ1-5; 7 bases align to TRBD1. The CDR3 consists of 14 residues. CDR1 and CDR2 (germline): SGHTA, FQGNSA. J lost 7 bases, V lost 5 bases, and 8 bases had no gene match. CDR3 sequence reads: CASSPRQGQQPQHF. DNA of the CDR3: TGTGCCAGCAGCCCCCGACAGGGCCAACAGCCCCAGCATTTT.

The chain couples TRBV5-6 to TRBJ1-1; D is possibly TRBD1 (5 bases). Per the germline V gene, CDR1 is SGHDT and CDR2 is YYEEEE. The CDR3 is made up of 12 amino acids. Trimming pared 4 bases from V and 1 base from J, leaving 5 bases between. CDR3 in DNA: TGTGCCAGCAGCGGACAGAACACTGAAGCTTTCTTT. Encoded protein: CASSGQNTEAFF.

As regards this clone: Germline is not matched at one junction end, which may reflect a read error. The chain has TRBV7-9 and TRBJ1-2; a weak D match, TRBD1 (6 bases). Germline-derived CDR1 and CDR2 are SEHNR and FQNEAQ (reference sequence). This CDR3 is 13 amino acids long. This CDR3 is CASRGQGSYGYPF. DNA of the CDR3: TGTGCCAGCAGGGGCCAGGGGTCCTATGGCTACCCCTTC.

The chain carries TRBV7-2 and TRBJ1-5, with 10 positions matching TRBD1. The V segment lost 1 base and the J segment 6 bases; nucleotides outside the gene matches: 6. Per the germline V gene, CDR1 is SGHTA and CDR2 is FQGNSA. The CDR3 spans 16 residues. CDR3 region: CASSLGETGGVQPQHF. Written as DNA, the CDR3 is TGTGCCAGCAGCTTAGGGGAGACAGGGGGCGTTCAGCCCCAGCATTTT.

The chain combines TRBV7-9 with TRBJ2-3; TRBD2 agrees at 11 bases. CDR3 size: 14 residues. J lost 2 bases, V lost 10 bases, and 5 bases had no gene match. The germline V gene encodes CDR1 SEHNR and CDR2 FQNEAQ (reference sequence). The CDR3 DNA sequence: TGTGCCACCGGACTAGCGGGTACCACAGATACGCAGTATTTT. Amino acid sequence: CATGLAGTTDTQYF.

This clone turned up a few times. In DNA, the CDR3 is TGTGCCAGCAGCCCGGGGACTGGTGCGAGAAATGAGCAGTTCTTC. Protein sequence: CASSPGTGARNEQFF. The rearrangement joins TRBV5-4 to TRBJ2-1; D is perhaps TRBD2 (6 bases). The CDR3 is made up of 15 amino acids. The germline CDR1 and CDR2 sequences are SGHNT and YYREEE (reference sequence). Deletions cut 4 bases from V and 7 bases from J, with 18 bases between.

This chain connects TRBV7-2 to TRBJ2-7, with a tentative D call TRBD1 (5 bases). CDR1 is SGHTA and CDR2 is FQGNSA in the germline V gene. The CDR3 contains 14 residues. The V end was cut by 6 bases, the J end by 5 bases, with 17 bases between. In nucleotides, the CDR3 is TGTGCCAGCAGTACAGGTTTTCGGCCTGACGAGCAGTACTTC. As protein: CASSTGFRPDEQYF.

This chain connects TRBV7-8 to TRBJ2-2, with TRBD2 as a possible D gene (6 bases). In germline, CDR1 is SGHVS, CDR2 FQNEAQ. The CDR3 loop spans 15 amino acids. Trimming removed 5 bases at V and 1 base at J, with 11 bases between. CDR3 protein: CASSPWGGNTGELFF. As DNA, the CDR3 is TGTGCCAGCAGCCCCTGGGGAGGGAACACCGGGGAGCTGTTTTTT.

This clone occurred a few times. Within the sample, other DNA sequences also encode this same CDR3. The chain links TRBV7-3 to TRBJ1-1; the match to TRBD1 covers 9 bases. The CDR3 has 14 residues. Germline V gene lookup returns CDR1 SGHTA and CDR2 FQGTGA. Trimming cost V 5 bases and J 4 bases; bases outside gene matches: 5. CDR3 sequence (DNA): TGTGCCAGCAGCGGACAGGGGCCTGGCACTGAAGCTTTCTTT. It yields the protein CASSGQGPGTEAFF.

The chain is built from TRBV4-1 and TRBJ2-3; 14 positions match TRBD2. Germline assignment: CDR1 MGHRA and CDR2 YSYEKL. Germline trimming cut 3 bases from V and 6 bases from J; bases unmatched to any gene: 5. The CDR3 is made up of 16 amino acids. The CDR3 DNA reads TGCGCCAGCAGCCAGCAGACTAGCGGGGGGGCTGATACGCAGTATTTT. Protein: CASSQQTSGGADTQYF.

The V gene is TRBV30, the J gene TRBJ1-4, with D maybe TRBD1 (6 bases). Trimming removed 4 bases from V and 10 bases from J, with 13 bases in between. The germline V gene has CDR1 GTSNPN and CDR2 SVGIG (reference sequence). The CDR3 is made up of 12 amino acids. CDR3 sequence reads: CAWTQDSRKLFF. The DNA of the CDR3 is TGTGCCTGGACACAGGACAGTCGAAAACTGTTTTTT.

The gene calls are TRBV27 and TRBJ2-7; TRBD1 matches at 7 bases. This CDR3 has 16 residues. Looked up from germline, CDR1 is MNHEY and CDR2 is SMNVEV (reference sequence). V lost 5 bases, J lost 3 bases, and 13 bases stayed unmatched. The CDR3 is CASSANPPPGGYEQYF. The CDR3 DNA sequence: TGTGCCAGCAGTGCGAACCCCCCCCCAGGGGGCTACGAGCAGTACTTC.

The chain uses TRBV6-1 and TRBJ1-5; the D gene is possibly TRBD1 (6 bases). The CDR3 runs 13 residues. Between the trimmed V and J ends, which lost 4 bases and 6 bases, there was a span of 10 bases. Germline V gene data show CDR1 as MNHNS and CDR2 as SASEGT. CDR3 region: CASSGQGSQPQHF. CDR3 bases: TGTGCCAGCAGTGGGCAGGGGAGTCAGCCCCAGCATTTT.

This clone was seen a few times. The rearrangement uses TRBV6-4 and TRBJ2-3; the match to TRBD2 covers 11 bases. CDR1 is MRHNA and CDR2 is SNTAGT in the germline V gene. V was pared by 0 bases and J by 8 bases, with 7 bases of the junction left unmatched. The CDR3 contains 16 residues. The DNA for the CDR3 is TGTGCCAGCAGTGACTCAATAGCGGGGGGGCCGGGTACGCAGTATTTT. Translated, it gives CASSDSIAGGPGTQYF.